These 8 T cell receptor beta chains share one sample of origin, sequenced in a study of T-cell reconstitution after alpha-beta-depleted transplantation in children (dated by TCRdb to the mid-2010s). The treatment or condition label, as the study defines it: allogeneic hematopoietic cell transplantation with graft depleted of TCRalphabeta T cells and CD19 B cells. Libraries were made using PCR. Sequencer: Illumina HiSeq 2500. TCR libraries were prepared with molecular barcoding, using unique molecular identifiers to normalize TCRbeta repertoire quantification. TCRdb redid the processing of the public reads, applying fastp at Q25 and MiXCR, and retained in-frame beta chains. Every entry covers one CDR3 protein and lists the most common genes and DNA from its rows. Within this sample are under 850,000 distinct CDR3 sequences, with about an eighth of them counted one time only. The leading ten clones occupy 0.79% of the sample.

Sequencing used PBMCs, obtained before TCRalphabeta/CD19-depleted stem cell transplant. These receptors all stem from a girl aged 2-9 years with congenital amegakaryocytic thrombocytopenia, due to receive a stem cell transplant.

This clonotype occurred a few times. The V call is TRBV10-3, the J call TRBJ2-7; D might be TRBD2 (6 bases). The CDR3 spans 15 residues. CDR1 and CDR2 from the germline V gene are ENHRY and SYGVKD. V lost 3 bases to trimming and J lost 6 bases, with 18 bases between them. The DNA for the CDR3 is TGTGCCATCAGTGATAACCTTGCGGGGCACGGCGAGCAGTACTTC. It encodes CAISDNLAGHGEQYF.

This clonotype came up many times. In nucleotides, the CDR3 is TGTGCCAGCAGGTCGGGACAGGGGAAGCATTTT. Protein: CASRSGQGKHF. The V gene is TRBV12-3 or TRBV12-4, the J gene TRBJ1-5; 10 bases fit TRBD1. The CDR3 length is 11 residues. V lost 6 bases to trimming and J lost 14 bases; unmatched junction nucleotides: 4.

This clonotype was counted between two and nine times. CDR3 sequence (DNA): TGCAGTGCTAAGACTAGCGGAGACCACTACGAGCAGTACTTC. It encodes CSAKTSGDHYEQYF. The V call is TRBV20-1, the J call TRBJ2-7; TRBD2 matches 9 bases. The V and J ends lost 4 bases and 3 bases, in that order; junction bases with no gene match: 7. There are 14 residues in the CDR3. Per germline, CDR1 DFQATT and CDR2 SNEGSKA (reference sequence).

This clonotype appeared a few times. The rearrangement links TRBV7-8 to TRBJ2-3, with D possibly being TRBD1 (5 bases). Trimming took off 5 bases at V and 9 bases at J, with 18 bases between the two ends. The CDR3 spans 14 residues. Germline lookup yields CDR1 SGHVS and CDR2 FQNEAQ. CDR3 sequence (DNA): TGTGCCAGCAGCCACCCGAGAGTTCAGGGAACGCAGTATTTT. Translated: CASSHPRVQGTQYF. The whole variable domain, filled in from reference TRBV7-8 and TRBJ2-3, reads GAGVSQSPRYKVAKRGQDVALRCDPISGHVSLFWYQQALGQGPEFLTYFQNEAQLDKSGLPSDRFFAERPEGSVSTLKIQRTQQEDSAVYLCASSHPRVQGTQYFGPGTRLTVL.

V and J are TRBV12-5 and TRBJ2-7, with 12 bases aligning to TRBD2. This CDR3 spans 15 amino acids. The V gene's germline CDR1 is LGHNT and CDR2 FRNRAP. Trimming cost V 2 bases and J 7 bases; bases outside gene matches: 6. The CDR3 DNA sequence: TGTGCTAGTGGTTTGCGCCTAGCGGGAGGGCGTGAGCAGTACTTC. This encodes CASGLRLAGGREQYF.

This clonotype has a count of ten or more. The chain joins TRBV20-1 to TRBJ2-1; TRBD1 is a possible D gene (5 bases). Trimming took 3 bases from V and 11 from J, leaving 17 bases between them. Germline-derived CDR1 and CDR2 are DFQATT and SNEGSKA (reference sequence). This CDR3 has 13 residues. CDR3 sequence reads: CSASGFDRGKQFF. Written as DNA, the CDR3 is TGCAGTGCTAGTGGGTTCGACAGAGGAAAGCAGTTCTTC.

The J gene is TRBJ2-3, the V gene TRBV29-1, with 10 bases lining up with TRBD1. The CDR3 covers 15 residues. The germline CDR1 and CDR2 sequences are SQVTM and ANQGSEA. Trimming took 1 base from V and 4 from J; bases not matched to a gene: 5. This CDR3 is CSVEGTGGRADTQYF. The CDR3 DNA follows: TGCAGCGTTGAAGGGACAGGGGGAAGGGCAGATACGCAGTATTTT.

The chain is built from TRBV29-1 and TRBJ2-7; TRBD2 matches at 10 bases. The CDR3 totals 15 residues. Germline assignment: CDR1 SQVTM and CDR2 ANQGSEA. The V segment lost 1 base and the J segment 5 bases; nucleotides outside the gene matches: 8. CDR3 DNA: TGCAGCGTTGAAGCCCCTAGCGGGAGTAGTAACGAGCAGTACTTC. It codes for CSVEAPSGSSNEQYF.